These T cell receptor beta chains were read from a single sample in a study of CD8 T cells in ankylosing spondylitis. MiXCR was run by TCRdb on the 5' RACE reads, yielding one entry per CDR3 protein. This table holds hundreds of thousands of distinct CDR3 sequences, more than 25% found once. Material: blood, either unsorted or a sorted T cell fraction (not recorded which). The receptor set was obtained from a male donor with ankylosing spondylitis. Each CDR3 is given with its conserved first and last residue. The order of the fields is V gene, J gene, D gene, clone size, CDR3 protein, CDR3 DNA. The D gene is left open where the match is weak. Not every row has a clone size; where given, it reads once, few, many or a size class.

TRBV3-1,TRBJ2-5,-,-,CASSQVSGQETQYF,TGTGCCAGCAGCCAAGTTAGCGGCCAAGAGACCCAGTACTTC
TRBV7-2,TRBJ2-1,TRBD2,-,CASSSRSGGYRSGEQFF,TGTGCCAGCAGCTCTCGCAGCGGGGGGTATCGTAGTGGTGAGCAGTTCTTC
TRBV11-2,TRBJ1-3,-,-,CASSHRGASSGNTIYF,TGTGCCAGCAGCCACCGAGGCGCCTCCTCTGGAAACACCATATATTTT
TRBV24-1,TRBJ2-1,TRBD2,-,CATSEDGTSGRLDEQFF,TGTGCCACCAGTGAGGACGGGACTAGCGGGAGACTCGATGAGCAGTTCTTC
TRBV20-1,TRBJ1-1,-,-,CSARDRSTNVVSFF,TGCAGTGCTAGAGATAGGTCCACCAATGTGGTATCTTTCTTT
TRBV11-1,TRBJ1-1,-,few,CASSLKGYGAGNTEAFF,TGTGCCAGCAGCTTAAAGGGATATGGGGCGGGGAACACTGAAGCTTTCTTT
TRBV7-2,TRBJ1-1,-,once,CASSFTSQVWTEAFF,TGTGCCAGCAGCTTCACTTCCCAGGTATGGACTGAAGCTTTCTTT
TRBV29-1,TRBJ2-7,-,many,CSVGGKGGRREQYF,TGCAGCGTGGGGGGAAAGGGGGGTCGTCGGGAGCAGTACTTC
TRBV5-6,TRBJ2-5,-,-,CASSCTLIRGMETQYF,TGTGCCAGCAGCTGTACCCTAATACGGGGCATGGAGACCCAGTACTTC
TRBV21-1,TRBJ1-3,-,-,CASSKPDRLSGNTIYF,TGTGCCAGCAGCAAACCCGACAGGCTCTCTGGAAACACCATATATTTT
TRBV2,TRBJ2-4,TRBD2,few,CASRLAGSSKNIQYF,TGTGCCAGCCGGCTAGCGGGCTCTAGCAAAAACATTCAGTACTTC
TRBV6-2/TRBV6-3,TRBJ2-3,TRBD1,-,CGIRGPRNTDTQYF,TGTGGGATAAGGGGGCCACGGAACACAGATACGCAGTATTTT
TRBV20-1,TRBJ2-3,-,-,CSAKSGWTDTQYF,TGCAGTGCTAAGTCAGGCTGGACAGATACGCAGTATTTT
TRBV20-1,TRBJ1-5,-,-,CSAKGRGGNQPQHF,TGCAGTGCCAAGGGCAGGGGTGGCAATCAGCCCCAGCATTTT
TRBV11-2,TRBJ2-2,-,many,CASSPRAGELFF,TGTGCCAGCAGCCCCAGGGCCGGGGAGCTGTTTTTT
TRBV5-1,TRBJ2-1,TRBD1,few,CASSLTGQGSYVQFF,TGCGCCAGCAGCTTGACGGGACAGGGCTCCTATGTGCAGTTCTTC
TRBV20-1,TRBJ2-7,TRBD2,-,CSASSGGYEQYF,TGCAGTGCTTCTAGCGGGGGGTACGAGCAGTACTTC
TRBV7-9,TRBJ1-2,-,-,CASSLEVGGYTF,TGTGCCAGCAGCTTAGAAGTGGGAGGCTACACCTTC
TRBV12-3/TRBV12-4,TRBJ1-6,-,-,CASSFAGDLSPLHF,TGTGCCAGCAGTTTCGCGGGAGATTTGTCACCCCTCCACTTT
TRBV6-1,TRBJ2-7,TRBD2,few,CASSEAQLAGSYEQYF,TGTGCCAGCAGTGAAGCGCAACTAGCGGGCTCCTACGAGCAGTACTTC
TRBV29-1,TRBJ2-3,-,few,CSVEDRRVRVTDTQYF,TGCAGCGTTGAAGATCGAAGAGTCAGGGTCACAGATACGCAGTATTTT
TRBV12-3/TRBV12-4,TRBJ2-1,TRBD1,-,CASSAPWDRAGF,TGTGCCAGCAGTGCCCCGTGGGACAGGGCCGGTTTC
TRBV20-1,TRBJ2-1,TRBD2,few,CSASPPAGGRIEQFF,TGCAGTGCTAGCCCCCCAGCGGGAGGTCGGATTGAGCAGTTCTTC
TRBV20-1,TRBJ2-3,-,-,CSARVLQYF,TGCAGTGCTAGGGTCCTCCAGTATTTT
TRBV5-1,TRBJ1-5,-,few,CASSLEGTREQPQHF,TGCGCCAGCAGCTTGGAGGGGACCAGGGAGCAGCCCCAGCATTTT
TRBV27,TRBJ2-3,-,-,CASRKWDREDTQYF,TGTGCCAGCAGGAAATGGGACCGCGAGGATACGCAGTATTTT
TRBV20-1,TRBJ1-1,-,few,CSASRDGLNTEAFF,TGCAGTGCTAGTCGGGACGGATTGAACACTGAAGCTTTCTTT
TRBV20-1,TRBJ2-5,-,-,CSAREGTMGPQETQYF,TGCAGTGCTAGAGAAGGCACTATGGGGCCCCAAGAGACCCAGTACTTC
TRBV20-1,TRBJ2-2,TRBD2,-,CSARSGTKGTGELFF,TGCAGTGCTAGGTCCGGGACTAAGGGCACCGGGGAGCTGTTTTTT
TRBV6-1,TRBJ2-5,-,few,CASSVGTVQETQYF,TGTGCCAGCAGTGTTGGGACGGTCCAAGAGACCCAGTACTTC
TRBV24-1,TRBJ2-1,TRBD1,-,CATSGYGTVDYNEQFF,TGTGCCACCAGTGGTTATGGGACAGTTGACTACAATGAGCAGTTCTTC
TRBV5-1,TRBJ1-3,-,few,CASRKSRDNSGNTIYF,TGCGCCAGCAGAAAATCCCGGGACAACTCTGGAAACACCATATATTTT
TRBV18,TRBJ2-7,TRBD2,-,CASSPPGLAGLFEQYF,TGTGCCAGCTCACCACCGGGACTAGCGGGCCTGTTCGAGCAGTACTTC
TRBV4-2,TRBJ2-1,-,few,CASSPLSVRDNEQFF,TGTGCCAGCAGCCCACTATCGGTGCGGGACAATGAGCAGTTCTTC
TRBV20-1,TRBJ2-3,TRBD1,few,CSARTGFAYF,TGCAGTGCTCGGACAGGGTTTGCGTATTTT
TRBV11-3,TRBJ1-1,-,-,CASSLGHLNTEAFF,TGTGCCAGCAGCTTGGGACACTTGAACACTGAAGCTTTCTTT
TRBV20-1,TRBJ2-1,-,-,CSAAQRANYNEQFF,TGCAGTGCTGCCCAAAGGGCTAACTACAATGAGCAGTTCTTC
TRBV3-1,TRBJ2-7,TRBD2,few,CASSQGLAVSYEQYF,TGTGCCAGCAGCCAAGGACTAGCGGTCTCCTACGAGCAGTACTTC
TRBV5-1,TRBJ2-3,TRBD2,-,CASSLEISAGALTDTQYF,TGCGCCAGCAGCTTGGAAATTTCGGCGGGAGCCCTAACAGATACGCAGTATTTT
TRBV11-2,TRBJ2-5,-,many,CASSLRGGQETQYF,TGTGCCAGCAGCTTAAGAGGGGGACAAGAGACCCAGTACTTC
TRBV3-1,TRBJ1-5,-,-,CASSQFYSNQPQHF,TGTGCCAGCAGCCAGTTTTATAGCAATCAGCCCCAGCATTTT
TRBV11-2,TRBJ2-3,TRBD2,-,CASSRLAGGRTDTQYF,TGTGCCAGCAGCAGATTAGCGGGAGGGAGGACAGATACGCAGTATTTT
TRBV15,TRBJ2-1,TRBD2,-,CATSTTTGLAGVREQFF,TGTGCCACCAGCACTACCACGGGACTAGCGGGAGTAAGGGAGCAGTTCTTC
TRBV5-1,TRBJ2-5,TRBD2,-,CASSFAGGYQETQYF,TGCGCCAGCAGCTTCGCGGGAGGGTATCAAGAGACCCAGTACTTC
TRBV3-1,TRBJ2-3,TRBD1,-,CASSQTGTGGTDTQYF,TGTGCCAGCAGCCAGACCGGGACAGGGGGCACAGATACGCAGTATTTT
TRBV3-1,TRBJ2-2,-,-,CASSQDPRTFTGELFF,TGTGCCAGCAGCCAAGATCCCAGGACATTCACCGGGGAGCTGTTTTTT
TRBV7-9,TRBJ2-1,-,few,CASSQIKEVPNEQFF,TGTGCCAGCAGCCAAATAAAGGAGGTACCCAATGAGCAGTTCTTC
TRBV5-1,TRBJ2-2,-,-,CASSWGNGELFF,TGCGCCAGCAGCTGGGGAAACGGGGAGCTGTTTTTT
TRBV5-1,TRBJ2-3,TRBD2,-,CASSLEGLAGVTDTQYF,TGCGCCAGCAGCTTGGAGGGACTAGCGGGGGTCACAGATACGCAGTATTTT
TRBV12-3/TRBV12-4,TRBJ1-1,-,many,CASRGELRNTEAFF,TGTGCCAGCCGCGGGGAGCTCCGGAACACTGAAGCTTTCTTT
TRBV20-1,TRBJ1-5,-,few,CSALGQAAGQPQHF,TGCAGTGCTTTGGGACAAGCTGCAGGTCAGCCCCAGCATTTT